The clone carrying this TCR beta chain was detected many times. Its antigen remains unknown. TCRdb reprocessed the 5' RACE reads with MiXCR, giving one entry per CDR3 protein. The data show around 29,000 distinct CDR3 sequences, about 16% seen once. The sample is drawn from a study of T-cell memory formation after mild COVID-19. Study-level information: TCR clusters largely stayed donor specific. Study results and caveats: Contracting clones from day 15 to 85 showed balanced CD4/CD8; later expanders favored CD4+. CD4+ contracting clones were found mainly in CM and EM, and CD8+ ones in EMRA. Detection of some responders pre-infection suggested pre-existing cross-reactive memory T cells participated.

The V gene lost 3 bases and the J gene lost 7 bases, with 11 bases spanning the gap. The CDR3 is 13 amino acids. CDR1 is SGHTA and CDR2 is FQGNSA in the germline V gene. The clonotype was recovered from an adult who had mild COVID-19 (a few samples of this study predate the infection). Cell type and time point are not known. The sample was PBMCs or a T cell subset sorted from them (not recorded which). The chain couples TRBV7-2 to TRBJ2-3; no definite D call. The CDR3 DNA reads TGTGCCAGCAGCTTGATTGGTGAAAATACGCAGTATTTT. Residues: CASSLIGENTQYF.